The source of this TCR beta chain is a study of blood T cell repertoires in COVID-19. Sequencing used immunoSEQ multiplex PCR; TCRdb keeps in-frame clones, though not all of them. This table holds 20,000 to 25,000 clones, 80% to 90% found once. The germline CDR1 and CDR2 sequences are SEHNR and FQNEAQ (reference sequence). V dropped 1 base and J dropped 1; count of bases not matched to a gene: 3. This CDR3 contains 16 residues. The clonotype comes from a woman aged 80 or older with active COVID-19. The chain links TRBV7-9 to TRBJ2-3; 9 bases are a match to TRBD2. The sequenced sample consisted of peripheral blood. CDR3 coding DNA: TGTGCCAGCAGCTTAGGCGTAGCGGGGGGCACAGATACGCAGTATTTT. Translation gives CASSLGVAGGTDTQYF.